This TCR beta chain was sequenced in a study of blood T cell repertoires in COVID-19. Study overall: COVID-19 samples from acute and convalescent phases originated in the United States, Italy and Spain. Sample material is recorded as cDNA or gDNA derived from T cells, B-cell-depleted T cells, or PBMCs.

In germline, CDR1 is SQVTM, CDR2 ANQGSEA. V gave up 4 bases and J gave up 2 bases; unmatched junction bases: 7. This CDR3 has 15 amino acids. Authors' processing steps: Amplification with reference gene primers provided the estimates of nucleated cell counts. Clones were read by immunoSEQ multiplex PCR, and TCRdb kept only the in-frame ones, dropping some. Clonal size and the V and J genes are those of that table, whereas D and trimming came from the DNA. The data show 200,000 to 250,000 clones, with approximately 84% seen just once and just under 1% held by the top ten. The V and J genes are TRBV29-1 and TRBJ2-7; 11 bases agree with TRBD2. This receptor was taken from a man aged 35-49 years with acute or convalescent COVID-19. Sequences were obtained from peripheral blood. DNA of the CDR3: TGCAGCGTTGCCAAGGGGACTAGCGGTCCCTACGAGCAGTACTTC. This translates into CSVAKGTSGPYEQYF.